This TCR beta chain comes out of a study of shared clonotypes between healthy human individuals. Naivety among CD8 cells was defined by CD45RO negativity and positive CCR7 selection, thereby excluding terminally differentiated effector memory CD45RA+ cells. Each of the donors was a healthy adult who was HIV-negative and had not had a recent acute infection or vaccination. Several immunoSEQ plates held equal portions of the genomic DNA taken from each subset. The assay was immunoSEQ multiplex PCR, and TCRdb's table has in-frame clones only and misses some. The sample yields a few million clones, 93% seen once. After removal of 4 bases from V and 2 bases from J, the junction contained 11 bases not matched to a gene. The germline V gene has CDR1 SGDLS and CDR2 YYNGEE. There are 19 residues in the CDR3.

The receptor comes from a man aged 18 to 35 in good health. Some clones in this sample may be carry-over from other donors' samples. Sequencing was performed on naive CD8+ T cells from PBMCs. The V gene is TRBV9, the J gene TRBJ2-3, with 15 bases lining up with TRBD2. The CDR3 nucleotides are TGTGCCAGCAGCCCCGGACTAGCGGGAGGGCCCTCCTCCACAGATACGCAGTATTTT. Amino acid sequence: CASSPGLAGGPSSTDTQYF. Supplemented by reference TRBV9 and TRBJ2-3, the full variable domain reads DSGVTQTPKHLITATGQRVTLRCSPRSGDLSVYWYQQSLDQGLQFLIQYYNGEERAKGNILERFSAQQFPDLHSELNLSSLELGDSALYFCASSPGLAGGPSSTDTQYFGPGTRLTVL.